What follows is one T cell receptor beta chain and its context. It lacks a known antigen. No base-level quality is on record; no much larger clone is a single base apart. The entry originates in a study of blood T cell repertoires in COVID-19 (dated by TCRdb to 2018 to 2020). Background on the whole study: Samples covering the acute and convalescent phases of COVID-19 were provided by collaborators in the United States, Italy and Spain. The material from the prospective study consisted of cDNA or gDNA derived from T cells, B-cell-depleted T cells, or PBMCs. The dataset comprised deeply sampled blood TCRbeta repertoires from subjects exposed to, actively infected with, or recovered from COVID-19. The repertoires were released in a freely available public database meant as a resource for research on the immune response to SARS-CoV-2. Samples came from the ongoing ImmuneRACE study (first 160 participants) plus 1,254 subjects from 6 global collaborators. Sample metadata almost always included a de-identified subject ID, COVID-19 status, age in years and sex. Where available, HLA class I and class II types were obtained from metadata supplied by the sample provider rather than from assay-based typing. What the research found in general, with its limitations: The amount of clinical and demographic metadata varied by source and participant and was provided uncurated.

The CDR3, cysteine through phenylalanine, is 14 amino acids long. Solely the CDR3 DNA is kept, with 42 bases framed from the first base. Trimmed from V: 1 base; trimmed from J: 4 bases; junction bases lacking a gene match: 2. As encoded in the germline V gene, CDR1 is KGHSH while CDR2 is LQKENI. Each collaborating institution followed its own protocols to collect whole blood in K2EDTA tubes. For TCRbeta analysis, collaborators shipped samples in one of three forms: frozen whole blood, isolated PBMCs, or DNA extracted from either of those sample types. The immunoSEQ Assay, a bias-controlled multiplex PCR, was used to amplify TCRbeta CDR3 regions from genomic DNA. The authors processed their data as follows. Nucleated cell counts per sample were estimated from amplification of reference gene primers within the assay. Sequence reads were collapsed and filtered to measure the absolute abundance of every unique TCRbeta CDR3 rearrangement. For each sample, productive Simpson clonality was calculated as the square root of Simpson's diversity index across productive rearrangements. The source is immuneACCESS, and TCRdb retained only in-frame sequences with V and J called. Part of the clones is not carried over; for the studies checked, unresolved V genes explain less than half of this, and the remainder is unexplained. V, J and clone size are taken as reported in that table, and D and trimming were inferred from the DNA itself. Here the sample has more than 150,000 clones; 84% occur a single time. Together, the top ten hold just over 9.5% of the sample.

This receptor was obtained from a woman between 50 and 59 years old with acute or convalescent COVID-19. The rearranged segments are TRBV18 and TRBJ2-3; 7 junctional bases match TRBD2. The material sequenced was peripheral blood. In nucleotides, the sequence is TGTGCCAGCTCACCACTTACTAGCGCAGATACGCAGTATTTT. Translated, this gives CASSPLTSADTQYF.